This T cell receptor (beta chain) emerged from a study of blood T cell repertoires in COVID-19. At the level of the study: T cells, B-cell-depleted T cells, or PBMCs supplied cDNA or gDNA.

The CDR3 has 13 residues. V lost 4 bases and J lost 2, with 8 bases in between. Germline CDR1 is SGHDN and CDR2 is FVKESK. Each participant's cohort was designated according to participant-reported clinical history. Recovered status in Cohort 3 required two negative PCRs, clearance, or symptom resolution. As processed by the authors: Quantification of nucleated cells was approximated via reference gene primer amplification. Sequencing was performed with immunoSEQ multiplex PCR; in TCRdb, only in-frame clones are kept and a portion is missing. The DNA gave D and trimming, while V, J and clone size come from that table. This sample yields more than 250,000 clones, of which over 75% are seen a single time; roughly 10% belongs to the top ten.

The receptor was isolated from a woman under 30 who had recovered from COVID-19. Input material: PBMCs or T cells enriched from blood (not recorded which). The V and J genes are TRBV14 and TRBJ1-1; the D gene is possibly TRBD1 (5 bases). The CDR3 DNA sequence: TGTGCCAGCAGCCGCCAGGGAAACACTGAAGCTTTCTTT. Its translation: CASSRQGNTEAFF.